The present TCR beta chain was sequenced within a study of blood T cell repertoires in COVID-19. Study-wide context: PBMCs, B-cell-depleted T cells, or T cells provided the cDNA or gDNA that made up the material.

Before they entered the study, exposed participants had met a COVID-19 case within 2 weeks. Method: immunoSEQ multiplex PCR; TCRdb's copy keeps in-frame clones and lacks some. Among around 250,000 clones listed, 80% to 85% were seen once. The sample consisted of PBMCs or T cells enriched from blood (not recorded which). The receptor was derived from a man between 35 and 55 years old who had been exposed to COVID-19.

CDR3: CASLDSISYNEQFF. The CDR3 nucleotides are TGTGCCAGCCTGGACTCGATCTCCTACAATGAGCAGTTCTTC. The rearrangement joins TRBV28 to TRBJ2-1; a possible D gene is TRBD2 (5 bases). CDR1 and CDR2 from the germline V gene are MDHEN and SYDVKM. V was cut by 8 bases and J by 0 bases, with 11 bases left in between. The CDR3 spans 14 residues.